This passage covers 18 T cell receptor beta chains from one sample sequenced in a study of shared clonotypes between healthy human individuals. The repertoire was sequenced with immunoSEQ multiplex PCR; TCRdb's copy has only in-frame clones and lacks some. There are 550,000 to 700,000 clones in the sample; 55% to 85% occur only once, and 1.5% to 2% lies in the top ten. The sample comprised memory CD4+ T cells sorted from blood. Subset indicated: CD45RA-negative fraction. The receptors derive from a woman in her twenties or thirties in good health.

The chain's CDR3 is CASKGVRLTNTGELFF. In DNA form, the CDR3 reads TGTGCCAGTAAGGGGGTCCGCCTCACCAACACCGGGGAGCTGTTTTTT. The chain couples TRBV19 to TRBJ2-2; maybe TRBD1 (6 bases). Germline V gives CDR1 LNHDA, CDR2 SQIVND (reference sequence). Trimming pared 7 bases from V and 2 bases from J, leaving 17 bases between. The CDR3 is made up of 16 amino acids. Looking up the rest from reference TRBV19 and TRBJ2-2 gives the full variable domain: DGGITQSPKYLFRKEGQNVTLSCEQNLNHDAMYWYRQDPGQGLRLIYYSQIVNDFQKGDIAEGYSVSREKKESFPLTVTSAQKNPTAFYLCASKGVRLTNTGELFFGEGSRLTVL.

The chain employs TRBV28 and TRBJ2-7; D is possibly TRBD1 (6 bases). Germline V gene sequence: CDR1 MDHEN, CDR2 SYDVKM. Trimming shortened V by 6 bases and J by 5 bases, and 20 bases separated the two germline ends. The CDR3 contains 15 residues. The CDR3 region is CASREATGNPDEQYF. The CDR3 region has the DNA TGTGCCAGCAGGGAGGCGACAGGAAACCCCGACGAGCAGTACTTC. The variable domain in full, with the rest retrieved from reference TRBV28 and TRBJ2-7, is DVKVTQSSRYLVKRTGEKVFLECVQDMDHENMFWYRQDPGLGLRLIYFSYDVKMKEKGDIPEGYSVSREKKERFSLILESASTNQTSMYLCASREATGNPDEQYFGPGTRLTVT.

The V and J genes are TRBV27 and TRBJ2-2; 10 bases map to TRBD2. Losses at the gene ends were 3 bases for V and 6 bases for J; bases not matched to a gene: 16. The CDR3 totals 19 residues. Looked up from germline, CDR1 is MNHEY and CDR2 is SMNVEV (reference sequence). The CDR3 loop is CASSFWSGSGRGVPGELFF. In nucleotides, the CDR3 is TGTGCCAGCAGTTTTTGGTCTGGGAGCGGGAGGGGTGTTCCCGGGGAGCTGTTTTTT.

The chain is built from TRBV14 and TRBJ2-7; weak D call: TRBD2 (6 bases). Germline loops: CDR1 SGHDN, CDR2 FVKESK. The CDR3 covers 14 residues. V was pared by 2 bases and J by 6 bases, with 14 bases between. The CDR3 spells CASSQIGVGGEQYF. CDR3 coding DNA: TGTGCCAGCAGCCAAATTGGTGTGGGGGGCGAGCAGTACTTC.

The chain couples TRBV11-2 to TRBJ1-5; D gene ambiguous. The germline V and J ends were trimmed by 1 base and 5 bases, with 6 bases remaining between them. The CDR3 is 13 amino acids. Germline loops: CDR1 SGHAT, CDR2 FQNNGV. The chain's CDR3 is CASSLGLDQPQHF. The CDR3 coding sequence is TGTGCCAGCAGCTTAGGGCTGGATCAGCCCCAGCATTTT.

The rearrangement joins TRBV10-3 to TRBJ1-1, with 9 bases identical to TRBD1. Per the germline V gene, CDR1 is ENHRY and CDR2 is SYGVKD. The CDR3 consists of 15 residues. The junction had 6 bases not matched to a gene; V was cut back by 2 bases and J by 5 bases. CDR3 nucleotide sequence: TGTGCCATCAGTGAGAAGGGACAGGGCGGAACTGAAGCTTTCTTT. This sequence encodes CAISEKGQGGTEAFF.

The chain is built from TRBV4-1 and TRBJ1-4; D is unresolved. V lost 0 bases, J lost 0 bases, and 8 bases lay in between. The germline V gene encodes CDR1 MGHRA and CDR2 YSYEKL. This CDR3 spans 16 amino acids. CDR3 coding DNA: TGCGCCAGCAGCCAAGATCTGGGCTCAACTAATGAAAAACTGTTTTTT. It codes for CASSQDLGSTNEKLFF.

The chain uses TRBV30 and TRBJ2-6; no clear D gene. This CDR3 comprises 14 residues. Trimming cost V 3 bases and J 3 bases, with 9 bases left between them. Germline-derived CDR1 and CDR2 are GTSNPN and SVGIG (reference sequence). The chain's CDR3 is CAWRFRFGANVLTF. The CDR3 DNA reads as TGTGCCTGGAGATTCCGCTTTGGGGCCAACGTCCTGACTTTC.

This clone was found a few times. The genes are TRBV19 and TRBJ2-3, with TRBD1 matching over 9 bases. From germline, CDR1 is LNHDA and CDR2 SQIVND (reference sequence). The V gene end was trimmed by 6 bases and the J gene end by 4 bases; junction bases not matched to a gene: 11. The CDR3 runs 16 residues. Here the CDR3 DNA reads TGTGCCAGTAGCCTGTGGGGACAGGGATCGGCAGATACGCAGTATTTT. Translation gives CASSLWGQGSADTQYF.

This chain connects TRBV25-1 to TRBJ2-5, with 14 nucleotides matching TRBD2. The J call may not be correct, given that the DNA end is closer to TRBJ2-7. Per germline, CDR1 MGHDK and CDR2 SYGVNS. This CDR3 comprises 17 residues. The CDR3 bases are TGTGCCAGCAGTGAATCCGGGACTAGCGGGAGAAGCCACGAGCAGTACTTC. Protein sequence: CASSESGTSGRSHEQYF.

The table lists this clone with a few counts. The J gene is TRBJ2-3, the V gene TRBV5-1, with no clear D. This CDR3 contains 14 residues. CDR1 and CDR2 (germline): SGHRS, YFSETQ. The ends were cut back, 4 bases at V and 3 bases at J, with 12 bases in the middle. The CDR3 here is CASSQWTPTDTQYF. The CDR3 DNA follows: TGCGCCAGCAGCCAGTGGACGCCAACAGATACGCAGTATTTT.

V gene TRBV19 combines with J gene TRBJ2-3; 9 nucleotides align to TRBD1. J lost 2 bases, V lost 5 bases, and 14 bases had no gene match. Germline V gene lookup returns CDR1 LNHDA and CDR2 SQIVND (reference sequence). This CDR3 is 18 amino acids long. CDR3: CASSPRAGTGTFTDTQYF. The CDR3 DNA reads as TGTGCCAGTAGTCCGCGGGCCGGGACAGGGACTTTCACAGATACGCAGTATTTT.

This chain connects TRBV28 to TRBJ2-5, with D perhaps TRBD2 (5 bases). Trimming removed 6 bases from V and 4 bases from J, with 15 bases in between. Germline values: CDR1 MDHEN, CDR2 SYDVKM. The CDR3 extends over 14 amino acids. The CDR3 nucleotides are TGTGCCAGCAGCGAGACTACAAGGACAGAGACCCAGTACTTC. Amino acids: CASSETTRTETQYF. The variable domain in full, with the rest retrieved from reference TRBV28 and TRBJ2-5, is DVKVTQSSRYLVKRTGEKVFLECVQDMDHENMFWYRQDPGLGLRLIYFSYDVKMKEKGDIPEGYSVSREKKERFSLILESASTNQTSMYLCASSETTRTETQYFGPGTRLLVL.

This chain uses TRBV19 with TRBJ2-3; maybe TRBD2 (6 bases). This CDR3 region has 14 residues. The V and J ends lost 5 bases and 0 bases respectively, with 9 bases between them. Per the germline V gene, CDR1 is LNHDA and CDR2 is SQIVND (reference sequence). CDR3 coding DNA: TGTGCCAGTAGTCAGGGACTGAGCACAGATACGCAGTATTTT. Its translation: CASSQGLSTDTQYF.

The CDR3 DNA is TGTGCCAGCAGCTACGTGACGGGCAGCGGGACAGAGACCCAGTACTTC. Amino acid sequence: CASSYVTGSGTETQYF. This chain links TRBV11-2 with TRBJ2-5, with 7 bases that match TRBD2. J lost 4 bases, V lost 4 bases, and 12 bases had no gene match. CDR3 size: 16 residues. Per germline, CDR1 SGHAT and CDR2 FQNNGV. Variable domain in full (rest from reference TRBV11-2 and TRBJ2-5): EAGVAQSPRYKIIEKRQSVAFWCNPISGHATLYWYQQILGQGPKLLIQFQNNGVVDDSQLPKDRFSAERLKGVDSTLKIQPAKLEDSAVYLCASSYVTGSGTETQYFGPGTRLLVL.

V is TRBV30 and J is TRBJ2-7, with D maybe TRBD2 (5 bases). V was clipped by 4 bases and J by 7 bases, with 17 bases between them. Germline V gene data show CDR1 as GTSNPN and CDR2 as SVGIG (reference sequence). This CDR3 spans 13 amino acids. CDR3 region: CAWNLLFRGEQYF. The CDR3 DNA reads as TGTGCCTGGAACCTCCTCTTCCGAGGGGAGCAGTACTTC.

CDR3 in DNA: TGTGCCAGCAGCCCCGGGGTGGACTCTGGGGCCAACGTCCTGACTTTC. This encodes CASSPGVDSGANVLTF. J is TRBJ2-6 and V is TRBV7-2; TRBD2 might be the D (5 bases). Germline CDR1 is SGHTA and CDR2 is FQGNSA. The germline V and J ends were trimmed by 5 bases and 0 bases, with 11 bases remaining between them. The CDR3 is 16 residues long.

The chain links TRBV7-9 to TRBJ2-3, with 8 bases identical to TRBD1. The CDR3 runs 16 residues. Unmatched junction bases numbered 8, after V lost 6 bases and J lost 0 bases. Looked up from germline, CDR1 is SEHNR and CDR2 is FQNEAQ (reference sequence). The CDR3 nucleotides are TGTGCCAGCAGTCCTAACAGGGGGGAAAGCACAGATACGCAGTATTTT. Amino acids: CASSPNRGESTDTQYF.